This T cell receptor (beta chain) comes out of a study of T-cell reconstitution after alpha-beta-depleted transplantation in children. This clonotype has ten or more counts. A TCRbeta library incorporating unique molecular identifiers was prepared. In TCRdb, the PCR reads were re-called with MiXCR into one record per CDR3 protein. The sample has about half a million distinct CDR3 sequences, around an eighth seen once; the top ten hold roughly 5.4%. Germline V gives CDR1 DFQATT, CDR2 SNEGSKA (reference sequence). V gave up 0 bases and J gave up 6 bases, with 18 bases separating them. This CDR3 comprises 16 residues.

The sequence was collected from a human donor who donated a stem cell graft to a child with combined immunodeficiency. This specimen consisted of PBMCs from the stem cell graft donor, obtained from the stem cell graft. The chain employs TRBV20-1 and TRBJ2-1, with D possibly matching TRBD2 (7 bases). CDR3 in DNA: TGCAGTGCTAGAGATATCGTGGCGGGGGCCCCCAATGAGCAGTTCTTC. It translates to CSARDIVAGAPNEQFF.